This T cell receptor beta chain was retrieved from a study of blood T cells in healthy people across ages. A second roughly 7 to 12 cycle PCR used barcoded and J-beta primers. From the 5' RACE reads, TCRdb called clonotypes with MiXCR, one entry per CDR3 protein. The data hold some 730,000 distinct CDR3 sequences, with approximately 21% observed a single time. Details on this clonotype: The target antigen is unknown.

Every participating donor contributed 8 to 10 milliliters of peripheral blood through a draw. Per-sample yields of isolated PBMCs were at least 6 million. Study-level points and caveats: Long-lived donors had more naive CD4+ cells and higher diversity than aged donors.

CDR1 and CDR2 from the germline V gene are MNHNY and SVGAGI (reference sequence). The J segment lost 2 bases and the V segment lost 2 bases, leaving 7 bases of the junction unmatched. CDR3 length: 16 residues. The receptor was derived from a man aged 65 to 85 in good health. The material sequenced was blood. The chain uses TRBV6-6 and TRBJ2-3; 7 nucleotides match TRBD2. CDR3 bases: TGTGCCAGCAGTTACCCCCTAGCGGCCAACACAGATACGCAGTATTTT. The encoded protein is CASSYPLAANTDTQYF.